The TCR beta chain described here comes from a study of blood T cell repertoires in COVID-19. For the study at large: COVID-19 samples collected from the United States, Italy and Spain covered acute and convalescent phases.

This clone was seen a few times. Authors' processing steps: Scientists estimated how many nucleated cells there were by amplifying reference gene primers. Assay used: immunoSEQ multiplex PCR; TCRdb lists only in-frame clones, some missing. The DNA was the basis for D and trimming; V, J and clone size are from that table. The sample gives 120,000 or so clones, almost 80% of which show up once; 25% is in the top ten. V dropped 10 bases and J dropped 2; count of bases not matched to a gene: 8. CDR1 is LNHDA and CDR2 is SQIVND in the germline V gene (reference sequence). The CDR3 sequence is 14 residues long.

Sequencing used peripheral blood. This TCR was sampled from a human donor in a cohort sampled during active COVID-19. The chain couples TRBV19 to TRBJ1-2, with 9 positions matching TRBD1. The CDR3 is CATQQGARNYGYTF. The CDR3 DNA is TGTGCCACCCAACAGGGGGCAAGGAACTATGGCTACACCTTC.